The rows below give T cell receptor beta chains drawn from one sample of a study of blood T cell repertoires in COVID-19. TCRdb's table, derived via immunoSEQ multiplex PCR, lists solely in-frame clones and lacks some. The data hold about 240,000 clones, with approximately 82% observed a single time. The sample was peripheral blood. Source of these receptors: a man aged 25 to 45 who had recovered from COVID-19. Both conserved end residues are part of each CDR3. A D gene is named only where the DNA matches it firmly. The size of a clone is reported for some rows only, either as once, few or many, or as a class for expanded clones.

CDR3 | DNA | J | V | length | D | size
CASSRYFYNEQFF | TGTGCCAGCAGCCGATACTTTTACAATGAGCAGTTCTTC | TRBJ2-1 | TRBV5-8 | 13 | NA | few
CASSPRGGSIPGNTIYF | TGTGCCAGCAGTCCCCGGGGAGGGAGCATTCCTGGAAACACCATATATTTT | TRBJ1-3 | TRBV6-6 | 17 | NA | NA
CASSLVAGTDYEQYF | TGCGCCAGCAGCTTGGTGGCCGGGACAGACTACGAGCAGTACTTC | TRBJ2-7 | TRBV5-1 | 15 | TRBD1 | NA
CASSLTGSGEAFF | TGTGCCAGCAGTTTAACAGGGTCCGGTGAAGCTTTCTTT | TRBJ1-1 | TRBV2 | 13 | NA | few
CAINEQGAYGYTF | TGTGCCATCAATGAACAGGGGGCGTACGGCTACACCTTC | TRBJ1-2 | TRBV10-3 | 13 | TRBD1 | NA
CASSQDSLTNYGYTF | TGTGCCAGCAGCCAGGACTCTCTCACTAACTATGGCTACACCTTC | TRBJ1-2 | TRBV3-1/TRBV3-2 | 15 | NA | NA
CASTERGQRLRSPLHF | TGTGCCAGTACGGAGAGAGGACAGCGCCTACGTTCACCCCTCCACTTT | TRBJ1-6 | TRBV19 | 16 | NA | NA
CAITQGGASSNEQFF | TGTGCCATCACACAGGGGGGCGCCTCTTCCAATGAGCAGTTCTTC | TRBJ2-1 | TRBV10-3 | 15 | TRBD1 | NA
CASSPETQSGNTIYF | TGTGCCAGCTCACCCGAGACACAATCTGGAAACACCATATATTTT | TRBJ1-3 | TRBV18 | 15 | NA | NA
CASSVAGEETQYF | TGTGCCAGCAGCGTAGCGGGGGAAGAGACCCAGTACTTC | TRBJ2-5 | TRBV9 | 13 | NA | few
CASSQGRISPLHF | TGTGCCAGCAGCCAAGGGAGAATTTCACCCCTCCACTTT | TRBJ1-6 | TRBV3-1/TRBV3-2 | 13 | NA | few
CASSFQTGNTIYF | TGTGCCAGCAGCTTTCAAACTGGAAACACCATATATTTT | TRBJ1-3 | TRBV11-2 | 13 | NA | NA
CASSEFFRVGTLAKNIQYF | TGTGCCAGCAGTGAATTTTTCAGGGTAGGGACTCTAGCCAAAAACATTCAGTACTTC | TRBJ2-4 | TRBV2 | 19 | NA | NA
CASSQLDQGGYEQYF | TGCGCCAGCAGCCAGCTGGATCAGGGAGGGTACGAGCAGTACTTC | TRBJ2-7 | TRBV4-1 | 15 | TRBD2 | few
CASSIGLGTGRGQYF | TGTGCCAGTAGTATAGGTCTCGGGACAGGGCGAGGACAGTACTTC | TRBJ2-7 | TRBV19 | 15 | TRBD1 | NA
CASSLSGGYEQYF | TGTGCCAGCAGCCTTAGCGGGGGATACGAGCAGTACTTC | TRBJ2-7 | TRBV12-3/TRBV12-4 | 13 | TRBD2 | NA
CASSQEKAEKLFF | TGCGCCAGCAGCCAAGAAAAAGCCGAAAAACTGTTTTTT | TRBJ1-4 | TRBV4-1 | 13 | NA | NA